The clone carrying this T cell receptor (beta chain) was counted between two and nine times. No antigen is known for it. Use of 60 Vbeta and 13 Jbeta primers characterized the PCR. Produced via immunoSEQ multiplex PCR; TCRdb's table is partial and in-frame only. Among under 200,000 clones listed, about 65% were seen once. Germline CDR1 reads MNHEY; CDR2 reads SMNVEV (reference sequence). There are 13 residues in the CDR3. V lost 10 bases and J lost 5; bases outside the gene matches: 9. This entry is derived from a study of cytomegalovirus exposure and HLA in healthy donors. Study-wide background: As an earlier analysis found, about 179 million T cells yielded about 120 million unique TCR beta sequences.

Overall study findings and caveats: Later analysis identified a missense DCLRE1C variant that was linked to TCR beta V- and J-gene trimming. Within the data, a cluster of highly shared sequence variants was likely a sequencing artifact. Some V segments, TRBV6-2 and TRBV6-3 among them, were indistinguishable and were therefore excluded.

The rearrangement links TRBV27 to TRBJ2-7; 9 bases are a match to TRBD2. The sample was PBMCs. This clonotype originated in a woman under 30 in good health and CMV-seropositive. CDR3 loop: CATFTSGFNEQYF. In DNA form, the CDR3 reads TGTGCCACTTTTACTAGCGGGTTTAACGAGCAGTACTTC.